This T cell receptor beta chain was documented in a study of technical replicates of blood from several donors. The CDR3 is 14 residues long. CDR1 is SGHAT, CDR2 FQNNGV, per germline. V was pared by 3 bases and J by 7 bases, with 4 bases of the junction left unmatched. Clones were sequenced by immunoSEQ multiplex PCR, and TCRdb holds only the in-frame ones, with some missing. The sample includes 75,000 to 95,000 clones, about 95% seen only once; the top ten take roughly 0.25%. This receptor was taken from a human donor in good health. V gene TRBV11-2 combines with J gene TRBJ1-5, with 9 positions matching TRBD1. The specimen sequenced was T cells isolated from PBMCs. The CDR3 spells CASSLTGGGQPQHF. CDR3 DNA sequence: TGTGCCAGCAGCTTGACAGGGGGGGGACAGCCCCAGCATTTT.